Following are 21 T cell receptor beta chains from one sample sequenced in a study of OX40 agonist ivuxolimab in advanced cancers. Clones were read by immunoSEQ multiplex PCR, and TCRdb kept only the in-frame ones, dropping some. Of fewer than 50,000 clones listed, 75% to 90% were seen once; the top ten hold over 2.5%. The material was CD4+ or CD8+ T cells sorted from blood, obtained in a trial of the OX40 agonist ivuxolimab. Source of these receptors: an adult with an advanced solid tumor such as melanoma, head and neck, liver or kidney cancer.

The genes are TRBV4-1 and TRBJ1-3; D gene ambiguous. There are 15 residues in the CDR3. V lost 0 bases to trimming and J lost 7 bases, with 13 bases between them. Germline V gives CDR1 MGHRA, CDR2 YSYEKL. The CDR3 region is CASSQDSGGRNTIYF. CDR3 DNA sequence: TGCGCCAGCAGCCAAGACTCGGGTGGTAGGAACACCATATATTTT.

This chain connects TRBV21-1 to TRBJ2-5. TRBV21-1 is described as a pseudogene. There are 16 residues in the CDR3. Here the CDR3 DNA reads TGTGCCAGCAGCAGAGCCGGGACCCCGATTCAGGAGACCCAGTACTTC. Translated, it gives CASSRAGTPIQETQYF.

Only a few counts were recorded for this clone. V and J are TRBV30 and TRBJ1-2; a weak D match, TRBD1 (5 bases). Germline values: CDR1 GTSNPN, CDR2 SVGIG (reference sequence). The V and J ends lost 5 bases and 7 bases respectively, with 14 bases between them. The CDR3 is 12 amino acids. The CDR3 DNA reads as TGTGCCTGGGGGGACTCCCGGAGTGGCTACACCTTC. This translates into CAWGDSRSGYTF. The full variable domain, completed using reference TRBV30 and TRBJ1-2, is SQTIHQWPATLVQPVGSPLSLECTVEGTSNPNLYWYRQAAGRGLQLLFYSVGIGQISSEVPQNLSASRPQDRQFILSSKKLLLSDSGFYLCAWGDSRSGYTFGSGTRLTVV.

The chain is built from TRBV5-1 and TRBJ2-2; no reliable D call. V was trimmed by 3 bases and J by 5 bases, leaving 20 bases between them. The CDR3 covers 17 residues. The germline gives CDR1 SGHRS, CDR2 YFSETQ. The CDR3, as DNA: TGCGCCAGCAGCTCTAAGGCGGACCCGACGGCTACCGGGGAGCTGTTTTTT. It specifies CASSSKADPTATGELFF. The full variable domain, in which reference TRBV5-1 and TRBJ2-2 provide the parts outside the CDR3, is KAGVTQTPRYLIKTRGQQVTLSCSPISGHRSVSWYQQTPGQGLQFLFEYFSETQRNKGNFPGRFSGRQFSNSRSEMNVSTLELGDSALYLCASSSKADPTATGELFFGEGSRLTVL.

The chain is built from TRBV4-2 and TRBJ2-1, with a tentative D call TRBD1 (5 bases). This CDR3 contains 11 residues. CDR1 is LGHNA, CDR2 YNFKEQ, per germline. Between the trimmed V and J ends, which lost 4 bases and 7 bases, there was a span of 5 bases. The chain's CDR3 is CASSPGNEQFF. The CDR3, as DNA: TGTGCCAGCAGCCCAGGGAATGAGCAGTTCTTC.

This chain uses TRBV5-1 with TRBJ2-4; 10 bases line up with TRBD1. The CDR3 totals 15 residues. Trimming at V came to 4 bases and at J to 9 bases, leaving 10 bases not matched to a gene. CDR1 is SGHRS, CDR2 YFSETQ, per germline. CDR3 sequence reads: CASSPTGQGRVIQYF. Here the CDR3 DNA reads TGCGCCAGCAGCCCCACGGGACAGGGGCGAGTCATTCAGTACTTC.

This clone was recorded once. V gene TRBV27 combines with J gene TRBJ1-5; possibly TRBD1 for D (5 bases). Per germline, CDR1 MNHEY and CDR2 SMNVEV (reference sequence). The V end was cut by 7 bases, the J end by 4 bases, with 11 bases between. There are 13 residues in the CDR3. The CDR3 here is CASMEGLNQPQHF. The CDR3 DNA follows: TGTGCCAGCATGGAGGGGTTGAATCAGCCCCAGCATTTT.

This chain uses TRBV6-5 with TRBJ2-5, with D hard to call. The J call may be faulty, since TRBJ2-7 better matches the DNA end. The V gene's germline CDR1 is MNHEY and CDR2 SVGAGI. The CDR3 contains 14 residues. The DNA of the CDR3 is TGTGCCAGCAGTTACGGGTCGGGTCCCTACGAGCAGTACTTC. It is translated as CASSYGSGPYEQYF.

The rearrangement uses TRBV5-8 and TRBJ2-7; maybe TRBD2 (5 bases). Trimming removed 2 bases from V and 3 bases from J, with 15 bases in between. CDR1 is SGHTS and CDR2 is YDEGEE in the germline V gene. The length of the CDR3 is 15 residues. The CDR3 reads CASSFLSQEVYEQYV. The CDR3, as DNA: TGTGCCAGCAGCTTTTTGTCGCAGGAGGTCTACGAGCAGTACGTC.

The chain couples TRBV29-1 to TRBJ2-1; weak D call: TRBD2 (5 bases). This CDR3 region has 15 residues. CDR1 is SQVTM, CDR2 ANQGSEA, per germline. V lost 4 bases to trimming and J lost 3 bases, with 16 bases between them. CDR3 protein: CSVVLLERDYNEQFF. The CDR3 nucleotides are TGCAGCGTTGTACTCCTCGAGAGGGACTACAATGAGCAGTTCTTC.

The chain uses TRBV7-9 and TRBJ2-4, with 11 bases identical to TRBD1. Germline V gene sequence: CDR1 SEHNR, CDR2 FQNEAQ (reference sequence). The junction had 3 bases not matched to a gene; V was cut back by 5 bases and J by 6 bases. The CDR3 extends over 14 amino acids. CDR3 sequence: CASSAGQGANIQYF. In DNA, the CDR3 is TGTGCCAGCAGCGCAGGACAGGGGGCAAACATTCAGTACTTC.

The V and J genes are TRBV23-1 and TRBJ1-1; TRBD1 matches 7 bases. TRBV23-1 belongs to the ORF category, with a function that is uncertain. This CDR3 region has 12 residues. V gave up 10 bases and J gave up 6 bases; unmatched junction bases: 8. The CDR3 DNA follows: TGCGCCACCATCAGGGGGGTTCCTGAAGCTTTCTTT. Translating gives CATIRGVPEAFF.

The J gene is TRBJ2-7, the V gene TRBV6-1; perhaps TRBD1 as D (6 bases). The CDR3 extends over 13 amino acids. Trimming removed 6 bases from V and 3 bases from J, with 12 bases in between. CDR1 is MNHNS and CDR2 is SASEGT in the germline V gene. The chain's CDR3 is CASSLRGFYEQYF. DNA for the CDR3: TGTGCCAGCAGCCTTAGGGGGTTCTACGAGCAGTACTTC.

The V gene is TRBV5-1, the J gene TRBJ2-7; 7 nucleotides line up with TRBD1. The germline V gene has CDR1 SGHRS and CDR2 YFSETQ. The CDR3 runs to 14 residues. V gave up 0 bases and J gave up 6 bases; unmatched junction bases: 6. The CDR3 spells CASSLGEQGLEQYF. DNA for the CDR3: TGCGCCAGCAGCTTGGGAGAACAGGGGCTCGAGCAGTACTTC.

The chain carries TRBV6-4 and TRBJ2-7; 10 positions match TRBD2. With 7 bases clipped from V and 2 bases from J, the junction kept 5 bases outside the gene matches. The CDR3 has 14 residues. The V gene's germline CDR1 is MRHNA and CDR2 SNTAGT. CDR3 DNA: TGTGCCAGCATCCGGACTAGCGGAACCTACGAGCAGTACGTC. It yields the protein CASIRTSGTYEQYV.

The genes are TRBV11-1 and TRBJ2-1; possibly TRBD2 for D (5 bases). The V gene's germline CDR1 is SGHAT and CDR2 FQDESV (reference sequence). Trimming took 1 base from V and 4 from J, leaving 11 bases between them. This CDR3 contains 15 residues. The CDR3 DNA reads TGTGCCAGCAGCTTAGTGACTGGACTGTACAATGAGCAGTTCTTC. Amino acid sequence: CASSLVTGLYNEQFF.

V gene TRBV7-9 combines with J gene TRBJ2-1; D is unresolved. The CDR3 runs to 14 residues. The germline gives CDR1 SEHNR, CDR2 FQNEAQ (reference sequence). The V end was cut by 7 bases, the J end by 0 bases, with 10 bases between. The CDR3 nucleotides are TGTGCCAGCACCTACTCGAGCTCCTACAATGAGCAGTTCTTC. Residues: CASTYSSSYNEQFF.

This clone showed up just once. CDR3 sequence reads: CAWGWENGYTF. The CDR3 DNA follows: TGTGCCTGGGGTTGGGAAAATGGCTACACCTTC. The rearrangement links TRBV30 to TRBJ1-2; D gene uncertain. CDR3 length: 11 residues. The germline V gene has CDR1 GTSNPN and CDR2 SVGIG (reference sequence). Trimming shortened V by 5 bases and J by 6 bases, and 10 bases separated the two germline ends.

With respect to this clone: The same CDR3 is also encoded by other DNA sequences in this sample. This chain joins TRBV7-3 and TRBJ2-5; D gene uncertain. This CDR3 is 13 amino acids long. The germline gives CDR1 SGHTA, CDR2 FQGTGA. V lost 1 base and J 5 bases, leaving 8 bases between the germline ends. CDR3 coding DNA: TGTGCCAGCAGCTTAAACTTCAGGGAGACCCAGTACTTC. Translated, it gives CASSLNFRETQYF.

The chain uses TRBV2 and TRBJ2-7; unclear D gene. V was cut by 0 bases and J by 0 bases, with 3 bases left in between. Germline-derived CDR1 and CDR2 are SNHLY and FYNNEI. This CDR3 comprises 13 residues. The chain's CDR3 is CASSEAPSYEQYF. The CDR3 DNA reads TGTGCCAGCAGTGAAGCCCCCTCCTACGAGCAGTACTTC.

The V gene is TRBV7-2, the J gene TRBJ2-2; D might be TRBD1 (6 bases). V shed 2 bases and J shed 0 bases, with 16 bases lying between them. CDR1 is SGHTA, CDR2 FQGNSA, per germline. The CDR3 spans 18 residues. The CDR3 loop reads CASSLKSGVGSNTGELFF. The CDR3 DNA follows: TGTGCCAGCAGCTTAAAGTCAGGGGTAGGGTCGAACACCGGGGAGCTGTTTTTT.